This TCR beta chain was observed in a study of cytomegalovirus exposure and HLA in healthy donors. The study's findings and limits: Productive status was seen about 90% or about 30% of the time for most TCR beta V segments in an earlier analysis.

Points on this clone: Its antigen is undetermined.

This PCR relied on a set of 60 Vbeta primers and 13 Jbeta primers. The assay was immunoSEQ multiplex PCR, and TCRdb's table has in-frame clones only and misses some. The sample includes approximately 92,000 clones. CDR1 SGHRS and CDR2 YFSETQ come from the germline V gene. J gave up 6 bases and V 4 bases, and 3 bases lay outside the gene matches. This CDR3 comprises 13 residues. V is TRBV5-1 and J is TRBJ2-2; TRBD2 aligns across 7 bases. This receptor was obtained from a woman in her twenties or thirties in good health and CMV-seronegative. The sequencing sample was made of PBMCs. CDR3 region: CASSPAGAGELFF. The CDR3 DNA reads as TGCGCCAGCAGCCCCGCGGGGGCCGGGGAGCTGTTTTTT.